The subject of this entry is one T cell receptor beta chain. Trimming took 5 bases from V and 6 from J; bases not matched to a gene: 9. Germline CDR1 reads SGHTA; CDR2 reads FQGNSA. The CDR3 contains 15 residues. The sample is drawn from a study of T cell changes during pregnancy in multiple sclerosis. Produced via immunoSEQ multiplex PCR; TCRdb's table is partial and in-frame only. The table shows around 83,000 clones, with 90% to 95% occurring only once. The source material was CD4+ T cells from peripheral blood mononuclear cells, sampled in the second trimester of pregnancy. The genes are TRBV7-2 and TRBJ1-2; the match to TRBD1 covers 10 bases. The sequence derives from a female donor with multiple sclerosis, enrolled in a pregnancy study. Written as DNA, the CDR3 is TGTGCCAGCAGCGTACGACAGGGGGCGCCCGATGGCTACACCTTC. Protein product: CASSVRQGAPDGYTF.